This T cell receptor beta chain was captured by sequencing in a study of shared clonotypes between healthy human individuals. Study context: CD4 naive and CD4 memory each took three plates per donor, while CD8 naive took two and CD8 memory one. Broader study findings: Donors were few, which limited the genetic and exposure-history diversity represented.

Evenly divided among several immunoSEQ plates was the genomic DNA of each subset. Clones were sequenced by immunoSEQ multiplex PCR, and TCRdb holds only the in-frame ones, with some missing. This repertoire shows about 1 million clones, roughly 75% found once; its top ten account for approximately 1.5%. This clone was counted only a few times. Antigen specificity is unknown. Per germline, CDR1 LNHDA and CDR2 SQIVND (reference sequence). The CDR3 length is 16 residues. V was clipped by 4 bases and J by 6 bases; unmatched bases: 13. The V and J genes are TRBV19 and TRBJ1-2, with TRBD1 identical over 8 bases. The source of this sequence is a man younger than 35 in good health. Sequenced: memory CD4+ T cells sorted from blood. Subset meaning: CD45RA-negative fraction. CDR3 sequence reads: CASSTRGGTGIDGYTF. Here the CDR3 DNA reads TGTGCCAGTAGTACCCGGGGCGGGACAGGCATTGATGGCTACACCTTC.